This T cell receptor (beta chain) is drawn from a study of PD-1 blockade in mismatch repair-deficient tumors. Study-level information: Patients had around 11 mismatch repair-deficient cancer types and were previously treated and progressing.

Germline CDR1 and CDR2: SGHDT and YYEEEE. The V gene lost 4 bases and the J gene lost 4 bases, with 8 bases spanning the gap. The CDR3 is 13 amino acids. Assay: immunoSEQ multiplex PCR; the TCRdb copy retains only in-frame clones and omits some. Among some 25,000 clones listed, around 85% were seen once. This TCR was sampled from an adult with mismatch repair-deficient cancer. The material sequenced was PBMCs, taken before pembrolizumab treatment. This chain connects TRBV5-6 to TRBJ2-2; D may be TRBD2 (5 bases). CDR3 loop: CASSRLATGELFF. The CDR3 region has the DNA TGTGCCAGCAGCCGCCTAGCCACCGGGGAGCTGTTTTTT.